This entry describes one TCR beta chain. The antigen is undetermined. This record belongs to a study of OX40 agonist ivuxolimab in advanced cancers. The overall study: The drug used for patients, ivuxolimab, was an agonistic anti-OX40 (CD134) antibody. Study-wide points: Partial responders dosed at 0.1-3.0 mg/kg displayed clonal expansion ranking among the lowest.

Autoimmune disease history or systemic immunosuppression led to patient exclusion. CDR3 length: 20 residues. V lost 2 bases, J lost 2 bases, and 13 bases stayed unmatched. Germline values: CDR1 MNHNS, CDR2 SASEGT. The repertoire was sequenced with immunoSEQ multiplex PCR; TCRdb's copy has only in-frame clones and lacks some. The table includes tens of thousands of clones, over 80% detected once. The sequence came from an adult with an advanced solid tumor such as melanoma, head and neck, liver or kidney cancer. V usage is TRBV6-1 and J usage is TRBJ1-5; 12 bases map to TRBD1. The starting material was CD4+ or CD8+ T cells sorted from blood, obtained in a trial of the OX40 agonist ivuxolimab. As DNA, the CDR3 is TGTGCCAGCAGTGAAAGGGACAGGGGGCGTTTTTTAGTGGGCAATCAGCCCCAGCATTTT. This gives the protein CASSERDRGRFLVGNQPQHF.